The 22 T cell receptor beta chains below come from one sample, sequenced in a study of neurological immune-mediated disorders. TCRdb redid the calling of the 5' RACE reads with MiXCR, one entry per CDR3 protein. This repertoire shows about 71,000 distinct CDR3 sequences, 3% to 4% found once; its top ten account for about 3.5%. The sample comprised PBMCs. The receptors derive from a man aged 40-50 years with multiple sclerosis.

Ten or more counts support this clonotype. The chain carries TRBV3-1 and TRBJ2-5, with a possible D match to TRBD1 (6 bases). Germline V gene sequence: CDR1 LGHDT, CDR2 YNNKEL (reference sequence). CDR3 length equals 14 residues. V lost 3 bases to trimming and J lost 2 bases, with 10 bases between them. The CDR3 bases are TGTGCCAGCAGCCACGCTCAGGGGCAAGAGACCCAGTACTTC. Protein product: CASSHAQGQETQYF.

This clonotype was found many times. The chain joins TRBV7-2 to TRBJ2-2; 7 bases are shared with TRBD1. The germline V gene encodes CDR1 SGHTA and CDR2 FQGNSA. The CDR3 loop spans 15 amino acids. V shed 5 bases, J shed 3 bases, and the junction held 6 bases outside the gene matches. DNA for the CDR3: TGTGCCAGCAGCCCACCCGGGACAGACACCGGGGAGCTGTTTTTT. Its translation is CASSPPGTDTGELFF.

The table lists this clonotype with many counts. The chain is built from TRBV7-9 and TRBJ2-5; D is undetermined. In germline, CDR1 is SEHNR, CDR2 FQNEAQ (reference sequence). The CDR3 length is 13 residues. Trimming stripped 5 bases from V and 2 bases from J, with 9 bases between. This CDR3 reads CASSQKGQETQYF. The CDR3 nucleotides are TGTGCCAGCAGCCAGAAAGGGCAAGAGACCCAGTACTTC.

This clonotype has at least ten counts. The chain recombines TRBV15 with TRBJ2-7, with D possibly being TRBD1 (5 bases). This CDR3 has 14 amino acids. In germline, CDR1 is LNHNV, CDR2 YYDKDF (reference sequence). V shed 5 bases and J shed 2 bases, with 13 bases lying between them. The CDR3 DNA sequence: TGTGCCACCAGCGTACAGGACGGCACCTACGAGCAGTACTTC. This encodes CATSVQDGTYEQYF.

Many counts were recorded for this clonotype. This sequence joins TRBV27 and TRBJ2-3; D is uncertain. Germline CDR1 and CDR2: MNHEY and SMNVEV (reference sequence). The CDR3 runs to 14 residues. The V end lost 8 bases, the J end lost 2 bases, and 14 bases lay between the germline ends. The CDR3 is CASHFKLTTDTQYF. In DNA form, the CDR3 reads TGTGCCAGCCATTTTAAGCTGACCACAGATACGCAGTATTTT.

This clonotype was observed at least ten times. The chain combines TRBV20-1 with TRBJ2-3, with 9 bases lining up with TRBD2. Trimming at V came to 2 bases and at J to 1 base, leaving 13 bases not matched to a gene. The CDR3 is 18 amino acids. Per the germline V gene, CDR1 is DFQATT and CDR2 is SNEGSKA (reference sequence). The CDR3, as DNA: TGCAGTGCTAGACGGGTTAGCGGGGGACCGAGGGGCACAGATACGCAGTATTTT. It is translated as CSARRVSGGPRGTDTQYF.

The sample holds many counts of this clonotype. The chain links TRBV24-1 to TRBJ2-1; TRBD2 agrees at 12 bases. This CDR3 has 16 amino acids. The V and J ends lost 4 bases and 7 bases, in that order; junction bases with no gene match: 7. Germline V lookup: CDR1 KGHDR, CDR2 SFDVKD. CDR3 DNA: TGTGCCACCAGTGAGCCTAGCGGGAGGGCCGGAAATGAGCAGTTCTTC. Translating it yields CATSEPSGRAGNEQFF.

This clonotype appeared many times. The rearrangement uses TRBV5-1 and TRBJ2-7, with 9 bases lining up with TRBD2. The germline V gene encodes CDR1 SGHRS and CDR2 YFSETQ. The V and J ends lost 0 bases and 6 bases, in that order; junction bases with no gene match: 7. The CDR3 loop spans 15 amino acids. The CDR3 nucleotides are TGCGCCAGCAGCTTGGTAGTAGCGGGAGCGTCCGAGCAGTACTTC. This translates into CASSLVVAGASEQYF.

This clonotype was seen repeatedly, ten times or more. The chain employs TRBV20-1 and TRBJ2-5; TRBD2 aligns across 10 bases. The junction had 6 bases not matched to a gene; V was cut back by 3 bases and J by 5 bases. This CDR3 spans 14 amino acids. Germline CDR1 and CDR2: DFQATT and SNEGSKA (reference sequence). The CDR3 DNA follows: TGCAGTGCTAGTCAAGCGGGAGGGCGTGAGACCCAGTACTTC. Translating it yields CSASQAGGRETQYF.

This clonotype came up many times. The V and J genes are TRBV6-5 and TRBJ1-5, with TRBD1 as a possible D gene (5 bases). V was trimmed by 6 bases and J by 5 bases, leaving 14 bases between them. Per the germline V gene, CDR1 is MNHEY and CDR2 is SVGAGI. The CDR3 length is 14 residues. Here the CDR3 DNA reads TGTGCCAGCAGCGCCGACAGAAACGATCAGCCCCAGCATTTT. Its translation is CASSADRNDQPQHF.

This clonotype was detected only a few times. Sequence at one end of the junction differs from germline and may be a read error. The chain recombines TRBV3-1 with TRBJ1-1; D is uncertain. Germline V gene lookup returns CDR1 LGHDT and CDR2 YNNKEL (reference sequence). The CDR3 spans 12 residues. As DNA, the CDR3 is TGTGACAGCAGCAATCGTGGGACTGAAGCTTTCTTT. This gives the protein CDSSNRGTEAFF.

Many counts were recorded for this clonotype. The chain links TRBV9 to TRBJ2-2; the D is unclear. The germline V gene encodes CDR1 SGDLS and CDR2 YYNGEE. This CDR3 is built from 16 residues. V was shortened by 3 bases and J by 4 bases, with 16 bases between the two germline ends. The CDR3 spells CASSDARTPVTGELFF. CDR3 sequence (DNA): TGTGCCAGCAGCGACGCGCGAACGCCGGTCACCGGGGAGCTGTTTTTT.

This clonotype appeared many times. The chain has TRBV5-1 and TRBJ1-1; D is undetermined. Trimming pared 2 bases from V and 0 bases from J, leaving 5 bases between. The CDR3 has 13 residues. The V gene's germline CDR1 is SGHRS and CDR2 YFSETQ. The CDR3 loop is CASSLIMNTEAFF. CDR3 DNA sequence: TGCGCCAGCAGCTTAATAATGAACACTGAAGCTTTCTTT.

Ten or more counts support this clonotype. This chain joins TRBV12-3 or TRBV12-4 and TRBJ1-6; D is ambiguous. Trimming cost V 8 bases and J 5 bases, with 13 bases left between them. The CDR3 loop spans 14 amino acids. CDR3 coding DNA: TGTGCCAGCGGGGAAGGAGTCAATAATTCACCCCTCCACTTT. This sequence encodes CASGEGVNNSPLHF.

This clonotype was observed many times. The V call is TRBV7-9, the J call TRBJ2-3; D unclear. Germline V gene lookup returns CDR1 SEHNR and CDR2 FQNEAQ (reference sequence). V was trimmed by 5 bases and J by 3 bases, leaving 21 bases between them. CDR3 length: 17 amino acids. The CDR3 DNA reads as TGTGCCAGCAGCACTTCTGGTTCGGAAGTTCGGACAGATACGCAGTATTTT. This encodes CASSTSGSEVRTDTQYF.

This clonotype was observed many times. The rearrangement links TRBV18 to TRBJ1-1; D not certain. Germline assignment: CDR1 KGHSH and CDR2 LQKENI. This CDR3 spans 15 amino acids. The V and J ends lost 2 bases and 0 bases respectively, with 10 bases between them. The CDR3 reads CASSPGGTVNTEAFF. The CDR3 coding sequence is TGTGCCAGCTCACCAGGCGGCACAGTGAACACTGAAGCTTTCTTT.

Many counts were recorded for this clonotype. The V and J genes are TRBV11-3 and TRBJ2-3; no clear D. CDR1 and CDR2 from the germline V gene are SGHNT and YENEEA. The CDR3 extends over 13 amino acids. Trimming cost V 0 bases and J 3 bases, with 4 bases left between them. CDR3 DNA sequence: TGTGCCAGCAGCTTAGATCCTACAGATACGCAGTATTTT. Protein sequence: CASSLDPTDTQYF.

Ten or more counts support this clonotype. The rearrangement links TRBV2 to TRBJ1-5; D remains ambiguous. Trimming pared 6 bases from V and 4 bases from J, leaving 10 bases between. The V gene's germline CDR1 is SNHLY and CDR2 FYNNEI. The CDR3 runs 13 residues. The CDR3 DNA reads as TGTGCCAGCAGCTGGGAAGGGAATCAGCCCCAGCATTTT. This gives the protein CASSWEGNQPQHF.

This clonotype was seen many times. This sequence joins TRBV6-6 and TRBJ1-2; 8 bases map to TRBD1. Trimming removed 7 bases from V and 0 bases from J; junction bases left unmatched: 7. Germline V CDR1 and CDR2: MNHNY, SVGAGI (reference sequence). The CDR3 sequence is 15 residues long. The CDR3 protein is CASILRGPANYGYTF. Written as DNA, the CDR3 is TGTGCCAGCATCCTCAGGGGGCCAGCTAACTATGGCTACACCTTC.

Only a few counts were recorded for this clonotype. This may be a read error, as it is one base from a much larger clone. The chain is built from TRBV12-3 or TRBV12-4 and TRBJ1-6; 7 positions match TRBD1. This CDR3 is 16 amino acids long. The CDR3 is CASSPPGTVSASPLNF. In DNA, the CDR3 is TGTGCCAGCAGCCCACCCGGGACAGTATCGGCTTCACCCCTCAACTTT.

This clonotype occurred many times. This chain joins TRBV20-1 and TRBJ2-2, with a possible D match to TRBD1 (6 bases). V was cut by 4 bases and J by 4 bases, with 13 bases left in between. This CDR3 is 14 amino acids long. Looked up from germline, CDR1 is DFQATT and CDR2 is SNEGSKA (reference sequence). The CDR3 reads CSATRGGSTGELFF. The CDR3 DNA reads TGCAGTGCTACCCGAGGGGGATCCACCGGGGAGCTGTTTTTT.

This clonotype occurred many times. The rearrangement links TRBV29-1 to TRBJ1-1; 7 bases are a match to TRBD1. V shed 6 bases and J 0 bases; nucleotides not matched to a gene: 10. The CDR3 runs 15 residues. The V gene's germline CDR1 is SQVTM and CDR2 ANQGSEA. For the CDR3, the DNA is TGCAGCGTCAATACTCGGGACAGCTTGAACACTGAAGCTTTCTTT. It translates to CSVNTRDSLNTEAFF.